The 6 T cell receptor beta chains presented below share a single source sample, sequenced in a study of OX40 agonist ivuxolimab in advanced cancers. The assay was immunoSEQ multiplex PCR, and TCRdb's table has in-frame clones only and misses some. Of around 72,000 clones in the sample, approximately 78% were seen once. This material consisted of CD4+ or CD8+ T cells sorted from blood, taken in a trial of the OX40 agonist ivuxolimab. Receptors were obtained from an adult with an advanced solid tumor such as melanoma, head and neck, liver or kidney cancer.

The rearrangement links TRBV2 to TRBJ2-7, with D perhaps TRBD1 (6 bases). V lost 7 bases to trimming and J lost 5 bases, with 18 bases between them. The CDR3 is made up of 14 amino acids. The germline V gene encodes CDR1 SNHLY and CDR2 FYNNEI. The CDR3 region has the DNA TGTGCCAGCATCATTCTTGTGGGGGCGCACGAGCAGTACGTC. Translation: CASIILVGAHEQYV.

This chain joins TRBV11-1 and TRBJ2-3, with 7 bases aligning to TRBD1. The CDR3 spans 16 residues. The V gene's germline CDR1 is SGHAT and CDR2 FQDESV (reference sequence). The junction had 10 bases not matched to a gene; V was cut back by 5 bases and J by 2 bases. In DNA form, the CDR3 reads TGTGCCAGCAGCCCTCCGGGACAGAGGCCCACAGATACGCAGTATTTT. As protein: CASSPPGQRPTDTQYF. Full variable domain (rest looked up from reference TRBV11-1 and TRBJ2-3): EAEVAQSPRYKITEKSQAVAFWCDPISGHATLYWYRQILGQGPELLVQFQDESVVDDSQLPKDRFSAERLKGVDSTLKIQPAELGDSAMYLCASSPPGQRPTDTQYFGPGTRLTVL.

This chain joins TRBV27 and TRBJ1-2; D might be TRBD1 (6 bases). CDR3 size: 16 residues. The V and J ends lost 2 bases and 0 bases respectively, with 13 bases between them. Germline-derived CDR1 and CDR2 are MNHEY and SMNVEV (reference sequence). CDR3 region: CASSLRRTETNYGYTF. CDR3 DNA sequence: TGTGCCAGCAGTTTAAGGCGGACAGAAACTAACTATGGCTACACCTTC.

The chain carries TRBV4-3 and TRBJ2-2; 10 nucleotides line up with TRBD2. J gave up 4 bases and V 0 bases, and 5 bases lay outside the gene matches. CDR1 LGHNA and CDR2 YSLEER come from the germline V gene. This CDR3 is built from 17 residues. CDR3 loop: CASSQDPSGSFTGELFF. Written as DNA, the CDR3 is TGCGCCAGCAGCCAAGATCCTAGCGGGAGTTTCACCGGGGAGCTGTTTTTT.

This clone has just a few counts. The chain combines TRBV30 with TRBJ2-2; 8 nucleotides agree with TRBD2. This CDR3 has 15 residues. Germline trimming cut 0 bases from V and 7 bases from J; bases unmatched to any gene: 7. Germline V gene sequence: CDR1 GTSNPN, CDR2 SVGIG (reference sequence). CDR3 sequence: CAWSVLLGTSGELFF. The CDR3 region has the DNA TGTGCCTGGAGTGTACTTTTGGGGACTAGCGGGGAGCTGTTTTTT. The whole variable domain, remainder taken from reference TRBV30 and TRBJ2-2, is SQTIHQWPATLVQPVGSPLSLECTVEGTSNPNLYWYRQAAGRGLQLLFYSVGIGQISSEVPQNLSASRPQDRQFILSSKKLLLSDSGFYLCAWSVLLGTSGELFFGEGSRLTVL.

The CDR3 spells CASSSQGFYGYTF. In DNA form, the CDR3 reads TGTGCCAGTAGCTCACAGGGGTTCTATGGCTACACCTTC. V is TRBV19 and J is TRBJ1-2; 7 bases line up with TRBD1. V was clipped by 6 bases and J by 4 bases; unmatched bases: 5. Germline values: CDR1 LNHDA, CDR2 SQIVND (reference sequence). The CDR3 spans 13 residues. Filled out from reference TRBV19 and TRBJ1-2, the complete variable domain reads DGGITQSPKYLFRKEGQNVTLSCEQNLNHDAMYWYRQDPGQGLRLIYYSQIVNDFQKGDIAEGYSVSREKKESFPLTVTSAQKNPTAFYLCASSSQGFYGYTFGSGTRLTVV.